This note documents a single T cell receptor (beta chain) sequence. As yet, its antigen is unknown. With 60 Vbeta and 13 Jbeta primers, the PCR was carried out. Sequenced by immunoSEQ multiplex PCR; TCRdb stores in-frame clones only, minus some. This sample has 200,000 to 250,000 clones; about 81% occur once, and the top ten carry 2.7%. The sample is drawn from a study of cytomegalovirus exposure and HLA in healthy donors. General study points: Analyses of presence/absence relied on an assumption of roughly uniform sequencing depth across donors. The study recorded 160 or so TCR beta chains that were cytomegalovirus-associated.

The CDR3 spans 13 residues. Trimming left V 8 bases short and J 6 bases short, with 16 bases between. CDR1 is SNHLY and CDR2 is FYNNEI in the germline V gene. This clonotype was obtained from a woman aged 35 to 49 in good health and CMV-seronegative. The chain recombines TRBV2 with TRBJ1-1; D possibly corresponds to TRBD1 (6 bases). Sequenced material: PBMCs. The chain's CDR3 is CASEVQGKAEAFF. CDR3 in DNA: TGTGCCAGCGAAGTTCAGGGGAAGGCTGAAGCTTTCTTT. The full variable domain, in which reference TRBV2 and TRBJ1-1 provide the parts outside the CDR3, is EPEVTQTPSHQVTQMGQEVILRCVPISNHLYFYWYRQILGQKVEFLVSFYNNEISEKSEIFDDQFSVERPDGSNFTLKIRSTKLEDSAMYFCASEVQGKAEAFFGQGTRLTVV.